One sample yielded the 31 T cell receptor beta chains listed below, sequenced in a study of blood T cell repertoires in COVID-19. The protocol was immunoSEQ multiplex PCR, while the TCRdb copy is restricted to in-frame clones and leaves out a portion. The sample includes around 89,000 clones, around 72% seen only once; the top ten take over 13%. The sample was peripheral blood. The source is a woman of 80 years or more with acute or convalescent COVID-19.

A few counts support this clone. This rearrangement joins TRBV6-6 to TRBJ1-1; D remains unclear. The CDR3 length is 12 residues. V was trimmed by 11 bases and J by 1 base, leaving 11 bases between them. CDR1 is MNHNY, CDR2 SVGAGI, per germline (reference sequence). The CDR3 bases are TGTGCCGTGAGGGAGGCGAACACTGAAGCTTTCTTT. Residues: CAVREANTEAFF.

This clone ranks as medium-sized. The chain joins TRBV7-9 to TRBJ1-2; D is unclear. V was trimmed by 1 base and J by 4 bases, leaving 4 bases between them. The CDR3 runs to 12 residues. Germline values: CDR1 SEHNR, CDR2 FQNEAQ (reference sequence). The CDR3 DNA follows: TGTGCCAGCAGCTTAGGTAGCTATGGCTACACCTTC. Translation gives CASSLGSYGYTF.

At least ten counts were recorded for this clone. The chain links TRBV19 to TRBJ1-2; a weak D match, TRBD1 (6 bases). The length of the CDR3 is 14 residues. The V and J ends lost 3 bases and 8 bases respectively, with 16 bases between them. Germline V gene sequence: CDR1 LNHDA, CDR2 SQIVND (reference sequence). This chain's CDR3 is CASSITPGASGYTF. The CDR3 DNA is TGTGCCAGTAGTATTACCCCAGGGGCCTCCGGCTACACCTTC.

The genes are TRBV18 and TRBJ2-7; TRBD2 is a possible D gene (5 bases). The CDR3 runs 13 residues. Germline values: CDR1 KGHSH, CDR2 LQKENI. V lost 2 bases and J 5 bases, leaving 10 bases between the germline ends. The CDR3 region has the DNA TGTGCCAGCTCACCATCCCCGGGGAACGAGCAGTACTTC. It encodes CASSPSPGNEQYF.

In this sample, this clone turned up a few times. The chain uses TRBV5-1 and TRBJ1-2; weak D call: TRBD1 (5 bases). This CDR3 is 16 amino acids long. The germline V gene encodes CDR1 SGHRS and CDR2 YFSETQ. The germline V and J ends were trimmed by 0 bases and 6 bases, with 18 bases remaining between them. CDR3 sequence (DNA): TGCGCCAGCAGCTTGGGGGGCAGGCTTCGTGGGGATGGCTACACCTTC. Translated: CASSLGGRLRGDGYTF.

The rearrangement links TRBV14 to TRBJ1-4, with unresolved D. Germline V gives CDR1 SGHDN, CDR2 FVKESK. Trimming cost V 1 base and J 5 bases, with 14 bases left between them. The CDR3 length is 16 residues. Here the CDR3 reads CASSQGGPGMNEKLFF. Here the CDR3 DNA reads TGTGCCAGCAGCCAAGGGGGTCCGGGGATGAATGAAAAACTGTTTTTT.

This clone was picked up one time. J is TRBJ2-5 and V is TRBV7-9; 7 bases are shared with TRBD2. The V gene end was trimmed by 8 bases and the J gene end by 4 bases; junction bases not matched to a gene: 7. The CDR3 length is 13 residues. CDR1 is SEHNR, CDR2 FQNEAQ, per germline (reference sequence). The CDR3 loop reads CASSSSGGETQYF. Here the CDR3 DNA reads TGTGCCAGCTCATCTAGCGGTGGAGAGACCCAGTACTTC.

This chain links TRBV6-2 or TRBV6-3 with TRBJ1-4; D gene unclear. CDR3 length: 13 residues. Germline assignment: CDR1 MNHEY and CDR2 SVGEGT. Between the trimmed V and J ends, which lost 2 bases and 10 bases, there was a span of 11 bases. CDR3: CASSYGRVGKLFF. The CDR3 coding sequence is TGTGCCAGCAGTTACGGGAGGGTTGGAAAACTGTTTTTT.

As regards this clone: Other DNA sequences in this sample translate to the same CDR3. The chain is built from TRBV5-6 and TRBJ1-2; a possible D gene is TRBD1 (5 bases). The CDR3 has 15 amino acids. The germline V gene has CDR1 SGHDT and CDR2 YYEEEE. V dropped 0 bases and J dropped 4 bases, with 13 bases sitting between them. The CDR3 DNA sequence: TGTGCCAGCAGCTTGGCCGCCAGGGTATTCTATGGCTACACCTTC. Translation: CASSLAARVFYGYTF.

The chain uses TRBV4-1 and TRBJ2-3; 10 bases map to TRBD2. V lost 1 base and J lost 5; bases outside the gene matches: 3. Germline assignment: CDR1 MGHRA and CDR2 YSYEKL. This CDR3 spans 15 amino acids. This CDR3 is CASSQVPSGGDTQYF. In DNA, the CDR3 is TGCGCCAGCAGCCAAGTCCCTAGCGGGGGAGATACGCAGTATTTT.

The chain has TRBV10-3 and TRBJ2-2, with 10 bases fitting TRBD1. Trimming removed 0 bases from V and 6 bases from J; junction bases left unmatched: 4. Germline values: CDR1 ENHRY, CDR2 SYGVKD. This CDR3 is built from 16 residues. The CDR3 is CAISESRQGAAGELFF. In DNA form, the CDR3 reads TGTGCCATCAGTGAGTCTAGACAGGGGGCCGCCGGGGAGCTGTTTTTT.

By share of the sample, this clone is medium-sized (0.01 to 0.1%). V usage is TRBV19 and J usage is TRBJ1-1; 8 bases are shared with TRBD1. Germline lookup yields CDR1 LNHDA and CDR2 SQIVND (reference sequence). The CDR3 covers 15 residues. Trimming cost V 4 bases and J 1 base; bases outside gene matches: 5. In DNA form, the CDR3 reads TGTGCCAGTAGTAATTGGGACAGGAGGAACACTGAAGCTTTCTTT. It translates to CASSNWDRRNTEAFF.

This chain uses TRBV14 with TRBJ1-1, with TRBD1 identical over 7 bases. Losses at the gene ends were 4 bases for V and 4 bases for J; bases not matched to a gene: 9. The CDR3 loop spans 15 amino acids. Germline V gene lookup returns CDR1 SGHDN and CDR2 FVKESK. CDR3: CASSLGRGQGTEAFF. The CDR3 nucleotides read TGTGCCAGCAGCCTCGGTAGGGGGCAGGGCACTGAAGCTTTCTTT.

This chain uses TRBV13 with TRBJ2-7, with 9 positions matching TRBD2. The length of the CDR3 is 16 residues. Germline CDR1 PRHDT, CDR2 FYEKMQ (reference sequence). V was clipped by 6 bases and J by 2 bases; unmatched bases: 11. The CDR3 here is CASRKSWTSETYEQYF. Here the CDR3 DNA reads TGTGCCAGCAGAAAAAGCTGGACTAGCGAAACCTACGAGCAGTACTTC.

The chain combines TRBV4-3 with TRBJ1-2, with D unresolved. The V gene lost 0 bases and the J gene lost 5 bases, with 13 bases spanning the gap. This CDR3 has 15 amino acids. The germline V gene has CDR1 LGHNA and CDR2 YSLEER. This CDR3 is CASSQEWGVAYGYTF. Written as DNA, the CDR3 is TGCGCCAGCAGCCAAGAGTGGGGAGTTGCGTATGGCTACACCTTC.

This clone has more than one count but fewer than ten. The chain recombines TRBV12-3 or TRBV12-4 with TRBJ1-1; 7 bases are shared with TRBD1. This CDR3 comprises 13 residues. The trim removed 6 bases at V and 2 bases at J, leaving 3 bases unmatched. The CDR3: CASRGQRNTEAFF. CDR3 DNA sequence: TGTGCCAGCAGGGGACAGAGAAACACTGAAGCTTTCTTT.

In its sample, this clone was seen once. The chain is built from TRBV5-8 and TRBJ2-3; 7 nucleotides agree with TRBD2. Germline V gene lookup returns CDR1 SGHTS and CDR2 YDEGEE. Trimming at V came to 7 bases and at J to 2 bases, leaving 10 bases not matched to a gene. The CDR3 is 15 residues long. The CDR3: CASGDWAGVTDTQYF. DNA of the CDR3: TGTGCCAGCGGCGATTGGGCGGGGGTCACAGATACGCAGTATTTT.

The V gene is TRBV19, the J gene TRBJ2-6, with 8 bases lining up with TRBD1. Germline V gene sequence: CDR1 LNHDA, CDR2 SQIVND (reference sequence). With V trimmed by 3 bases and J by 3 bases, 7 bases remained unmatched. This CDR3 region has 17 residues. CDR3 sequence: CASSIMQGAGGANVLTF. The CDR3 nucleotides read TGTGCCAGTAGTATTATGCAGGGGGCGGGTGGGGCCAACGTCCTGACTTTC.

This clone was seen just once. This chain joins TRBV11-2 and TRBJ1-1, with D possibly being TRBD1 (5 bases). V was trimmed by 7 bases and J by 1 base, leaving 16 bases between them. This CDR3 has 15 residues. The V gene's germline CDR1 is SGHAT and CDR2 FQNNGV. CDR3 DNA: TGTGCCAGCACCCCCTCGGTCGGGGGGAACACTGAAGCTTTCTTT. Translated, it gives CASTPSVGGNTEAFF.

The chain carries TRBV6-5 and TRBJ1-1; perhaps TRBD1 as D (6 bases). Germline lookup yields CDR1 MNHEY and CDR2 SVGAGI. The CDR3 spans 13 residues. The germline V and J ends were trimmed by 7 bases and 0 bases, with 9 bases remaining between them. As DNA, the CDR3 is TGTGCCAGCACCCGACAGGTGAACACTGAAGCTTTCTTT. Protein product: CASTRQVNTEAFF.

This clone has just a few counts. The chain couples TRBV27 to TRBJ2-2; perhaps TRBD1 as D (6 bases). This CDR3 region has 13 residues. Germline CDR1 MNHEY, CDR2 SMNVEV (reference sequence). V lost 10 bases and J lost 6, with 15 bases in between. The CDR3: CATGLQGAGELFF. In DNA, the CDR3 is TGTGCCACCGGTTTACAGGGTGCCGGGGAGCTGTTTTTT.

The chain uses TRBV4-1 and TRBJ2-5; 10 bases map to TRBD1. V gave up 4 bases and J gave up 6 bases; unmatched junction bases: 5. Germline CDR1 is MGHRA and CDR2 is YSYEKL. The CDR3 has 14 residues. The CDR3 nucleotides read TGCGCCAGCAGCCCCGGACAGGGGGAAAAGACCCAGTACTTC. Amino acids: CASSPGQGEKTQYF.

This clone was counted between two and nine times. This chain uses TRBV4-3 with TRBJ1-6; 10 nucleotides match TRBD1. Germline trimming cut 4 bases from V and 10 bases from J; bases unmatched to any gene: 10. The length of the CDR3 is 16 residues. CDR1 LGHNA and CDR2 YSLEER come from the germline V gene. CDR3 coding DNA: TGCGCCAGCAGCCTCCACACCGGGACAGGGGAATCACCCCTCCACTTT. It yields the protein CASSLHTGTGESPLHF.

This clone was seen once. The gene calls are TRBV6-2 or TRBV6-3 and TRBJ2-1, with 7 positions matching TRBD1. Trimming cost V 3 bases and J 1 base; bases outside gene matches: 6. Germline CDR1 reads MNHEY; CDR2 reads SVGEGT. The CDR3 spans 16 residues. The DNA for the CDR3 is TGTGCCAGCAGTTATAGGGGGCAGAGATCCTACAATGAGCAGTTCTTC. Amino acids: CASSYRGQRSYNEQFF.

The gene calls are TRBV5-4 and TRBJ1-6, with 7 bases that match TRBD1. Trimming took 7 bases from V and 5 from J; bases not matched to a gene: 3. CDR1 and CDR2 from the germline V gene are SGHNT and YYREEE (reference sequence). The CDR3 has 13 residues. The CDR3, as DNA: TGTGCCAGCTCCAGGGGGGATAATTCACCCCTCCACTTT. This translates into CASSRGDNSPLHF.

This clone was seen once. The chain uses TRBV27 and TRBJ2-5; TRBD1 matches 8 bases. CDR3 length equals 14 residues. With V trimmed by 8 bases and J by 5 bases, 10 bases remained unmatched. The germline CDR1 and CDR2 sequences are MNHEY and SMNVEV (reference sequence). CDR3 region: CASHGQGWKETQYF. CDR3 coding DNA: TGTGCCAGCCACGGACAGGGTTGGAAGGAGACCCAGTACTTC.

The chain joins TRBV11-3 to TRBJ2-2; 12 bases align to TRBD1. CDR3 length: 18 amino acids. V trimming: 5 bases; J trimming: 0 bases; junction bases outside the gene matches: 7. Germline V CDR1 and CDR2: SGHNT, YENEEA. The CDR3 DNA reads TGTGCCAGCAGCCCGGGACAGGGGGCAGCGCCGAACACCGGGGAGCTGTTTTTT. It specifies CASSPGQGAAPNTGELFF.

This chain links TRBV12-3 or TRBV12-4 with TRBJ2-7; D unclear. V was cut by 5 bases and J by 6 bases, with 11 bases left in between. The CDR3 is 12 residues long. CDR3 amino acids: CASSSRVGEQYF. The CDR3 DNA reads TGTGCCAGCAGTAGTCGGGTTGGCGAGCAGTACTTC.

The chain employs TRBV18 and TRBJ2-7, with 9 bases matching TRBD1. Germline V gives CDR1 KGHSH, CDR2 LQKENI. The CDR3 is 13 residues long. With V trimmed by 2 bases and J by 7 bases, 3 bases remained unmatched. The CDR3 DNA reads as TGTGCCAGCTCACCAACAGGACAGGGGGAGCAGTACTTC. Its translation: CASSPTGQGEQYF.

The genes are TRBV3-1 (or the pseudogene TRBV3-2) and TRBJ1-4; D perhaps matches TRBD1 (5 bases). The germline V and J ends were trimmed by 2 bases and 1 base, with 5 bases remaining between them. This CDR3 has 14 amino acids. CDR1 and CDR2 (germline): LGHDT, YNNKEL (reference sequence). The CDR3 loop is CASSQQGTNEKLFF. The CDR3 bases are TGTGCCAGCAGCCAACAGGGAACTAATGAAAAACTGTTTTTT.

The chain links TRBV5-1 to TRBJ1-2; D might be TRBD1 (5 bases). The CDR3 is made up of 14 amino acids. Germline lookup yields CDR1 SGHRS and CDR2 YFSETQ. V was clipped by 0 bases and J by 2 bases, with 8 bases between them. CDR3 loop: CASSLGGSNYGYTF. The CDR3 nucleotides are TGCGCCAGCAGCTTGGGGGGCAGCAACTATGGCTACACCTTC.